This passage covers 15 T cell receptor beta chains from one sample sequenced in a study of post-analysis software for immune sequencing data. Study results and caveats: With TRBV5-6, TRBV5-1 and TRBV20-1 included, about five TRBV segments were more frequent in patients than in controls.

Their specific antigens are unknown. Built from TCR beta cDNA, the libraries had unique molecular identifiers in them. TCRdb processed the PCR reads anew with MiXCR; each CDR3 protein has one entry. Of approximately 460,000 distinct CDR3 sequences detected, approximately 46% appear once; the ten largest clones hold around an eighth. Sequences were obtained from blood. The source is a girl aged 5-17 years with multiple sclerosis.

The chain combines TRBV29-1 with TRBJ2-5, with 9 bases aligning to TRBD1. This CDR3 spans 15 amino acids. Germline V gene lookup returns CDR1 SQVTM and CDR2 ANQGSEA. V gave up 5 bases and J gave up 4 bases; unmatched junction bases: 11. The CDR3 spells CSVYRGLSVGETQYF. The CDR3 DNA reads as TGCAGCGTTTACAGGGGGCTATCGGTAGGAGAGACCCAGTACTTC.

The V and J genes are TRBV7-2 and TRBJ1-2; 8 bases line up with TRBD1. Germline V CDR1 and CDR2: SGHTA, FQGNSA. This CDR3 contains 15 residues. The trim removed 5 bases at V and 4 bases at J, leaving 9 bases unmatched. The CDR3: CASSLWTGFGYGYTF. CDR3 nucleotide sequence: TGTGCCAGCAGCCTCTGGACAGGGTTTGGCTATGGCTACACCTTC.

This clonotype was observed a handful of times. The V and J genes are TRBV7-6 and TRBJ2-1, with D uncertain. This CDR3 has 14 amino acids. The V end lost 5 bases, the J end lost 6 bases, and 14 bases lay between the germline ends. Germline CDR1 reads SGHVS; CDR2 reads FNYEAQ. In nucleotides, the CDR3 is TGTGCCAGCAGCCCTACCGCGGTCCGCAATGAGCAGTTCTTC. Its translation is CASSPTAVRNEQFF.

The V and J genes are TRBV6-1 and TRBJ2-1; possibly TRBD1 for D (5 bases). Germline V gene data show CDR1 as MNHNS and CDR2 as SASEGT. The CDR3 has 16 residues. V shed 2 bases and J shed 6 bases, with 17 bases lying between them. In DNA form, the CDR3 reads TGTGCCAGCAGTGAATCACAGGTTTTCTTTTCCAATGAGCAGTTCTTC. As protein: CASSESQVFFSNEQFF.

The V gene is TRBV5-6, the J gene TRBJ2-5; tentative D call: TRBD2 (5 bases). The CDR3 has 13 residues. Germline CDR1 SGHDT, CDR2 YYEEEE. V shed 3 bases and J shed 5 bases, with 11 bases lying between them. The CDR3 sequence: CASSSSSGETQYF. In DNA form, the CDR3 reads TGTGCCAGCAGCTCATCCTCGGGGGAGACCCAGTACTTC.

This clonotype has just a few counts. The chain employs TRBV28 and TRBJ1-5; D unclear. CDR1 and CDR2 from the germline V gene are MDHEN and SYDVKM. The V end lost 10 bases, the J end lost 4 bases, and 14 bases lay between the germline ends. The CDR3 spans 13 residues. The CDR3 spells CANNGRNNQPQHF. CDR3 bases: TGTGCCAACAACGGACGGAATAATCAGCCCCAGCATTTT.

The chain couples TRBV4-2 to TRBJ2-3, with 11 bases matching TRBD2. V shed 5 bases and J 6 bases; nucleotides not matched to a gene: 13. The germline CDR1 and CDR2 sequences are LGHNA and YNFKEQ. The CDR3 is made up of 17 amino acids. The chain's CDR3 is CASSDPLAGGVADTQYF. The CDR3 bases are TGTGCCAGCAGCGACCCCCTAGCGGGAGGAGTGGCGGATACGCAGTATTTT.

V is TRBV7-2 and J is TRBJ2-1; no clear D. The CDR3 has 19 amino acids. Germline assignment: CDR1 SGHTA and CDR2 FQGNSA. V lost 5 bases and J lost 0, with 23 bases in between. CDR3 amino acids: CASSKRRADHYSSYNEQFF. The CDR3 region has the DNA TGTGCCAGCAGCAAAAGACGAGCTGACCATTATAGCTCCTACAATGAGCAGTTCTTC.

This rearrangement joins TRBV28 to TRBJ1-2; 8 bases match TRBD1. The germline gives CDR1 MDHEN, CDR2 SYDVKM. Trimming at V came to 5 bases and at J to 8 bases, leaving 10 bases not matched to a gene. The CDR3 length is 14 residues. The DNA for the CDR3 is TGTGCCAGCAGTATCAACAGGGGGAACGCGGGCTACACCTTC. It translates to CASSINRGNAGYTF.

J is TRBJ2-6 and V is TRBV29-1, with TRBD2 as a possible D gene (5 bases). The CDR3 has 14 residues. The V end lost 4 bases, the J end lost 0 bases, and 7 bases lay between the germline ends. Germline V gives CDR1 SQVTM, CDR2 ANQGSEA. CDR3: CSVGGGSGANVLTF. CDR3 coding DNA: TGCAGCGTTGGTGGAGGCTCTGGGGCCAACGTCCTGACTTTC.

The V call is TRBV12-5, the J call TRBJ2-3; D remains unclear. V lost 5 bases, J lost 2 bases, and 8 bases lay in between. Germline CDR1 and CDR2: LGHNT and FRNRAP. The CDR3 sequence is 13 residues long. In nucleotides, the CDR3 is TGTGCTAGTGGTGGCGGAACCACAGATACGCAGTATTTT. Translating it yields CASGGGTTDTQYF.

Of note for this clonotype: Compared with germline, one end of the junction differs, possibly owing to a read error. The CDR3, as DNA: TGTGCCAGCTCACCACGGCAGAACAGTGAAGCTTTCTTT. Amino acids: CASSPRQNSEAFF. The chain links TRBV18 to TRBJ1-1; D is uncertain. CDR1 and CDR2 (germline): KGHSH, LQKENI. The CDR3 consists of 13 residues.

The chain links TRBV20-1 to TRBJ2-7; the D gene could be TRBD1 or TRBD2 (5 bases each). Germline assignment: CDR1 DFQATT and CDR2 SNEGSKA (reference sequence). The V gene lost 0 bases and the J gene lost 0 bases, with 15 bases spanning the gap. The CDR3 extends over 16 amino acids. CDR3 in amino acids: CSARDSRSGSSYEQYF. The DNA for the CDR3 is TGCAGTGCTAGAGATAGTAGGTCAGGGAGCTCCTACGAGCAGTACTTC.

The chain combines TRBV20-1 with TRBJ1-2; no clear D. With 4 bases removed from V and 0 bases from J, the gap between germline ends came to 9 bases. The CDR3 covers 13 residues. Per germline, CDR1 DFQATT and CDR2 SNEGSKA (reference sequence). The DNA of the CDR3 is TGCAGTGCTATCCGCTATTCTAACTATGGCTACACCTTC. It is translated as CSAIRYSNYGYTF.

The V call is TRBV6-1, the J call TRBJ2-1; D perhaps matches TRBD2 (5 bases). The CDR3 is made up of 13 amino acids. Germline V CDR1 and CDR2: MNHNS, SASEGT. The V gene lost 10 bases and the J gene lost 3 bases, with 13 bases spanning the gap. CDR3 region: CATGRDDYNEQFF. As DNA, the CDR3 is TGTGCCACCGGCCGGGATGACTACAATGAGCAGTTCTTC.